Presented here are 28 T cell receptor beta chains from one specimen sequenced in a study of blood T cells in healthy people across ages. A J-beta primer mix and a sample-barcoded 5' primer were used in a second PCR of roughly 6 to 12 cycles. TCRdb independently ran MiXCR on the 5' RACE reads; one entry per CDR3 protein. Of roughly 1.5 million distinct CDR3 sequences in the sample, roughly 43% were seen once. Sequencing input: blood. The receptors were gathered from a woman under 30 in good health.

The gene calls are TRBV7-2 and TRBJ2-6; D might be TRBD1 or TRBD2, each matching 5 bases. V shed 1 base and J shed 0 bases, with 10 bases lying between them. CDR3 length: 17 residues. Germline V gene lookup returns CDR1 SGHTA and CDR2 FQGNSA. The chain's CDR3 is CASSLGGSNSGANVLTF. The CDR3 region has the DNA TGTGCCAGCAGCTTAGGGGGGTCAAACTCTGGGGCCAACGTCCTGACTTTC.

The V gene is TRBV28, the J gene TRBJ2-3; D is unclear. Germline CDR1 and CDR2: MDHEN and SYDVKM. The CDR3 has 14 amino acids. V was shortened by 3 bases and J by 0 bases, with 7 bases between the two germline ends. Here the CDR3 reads CASSFNRSTDTQYF. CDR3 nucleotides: TGTGCCAGCAGTTTTAACAGAAGCACAGATACGCAGTATTTT.

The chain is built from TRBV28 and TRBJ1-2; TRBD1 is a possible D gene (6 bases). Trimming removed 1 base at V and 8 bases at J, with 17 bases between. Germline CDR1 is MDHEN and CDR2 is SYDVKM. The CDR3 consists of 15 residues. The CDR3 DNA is TGTGCCAGCAGTTTATTGGGCCACCAGGGGCAGGGCTACACCTTC. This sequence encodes CASSLLGHQGQGYTF.

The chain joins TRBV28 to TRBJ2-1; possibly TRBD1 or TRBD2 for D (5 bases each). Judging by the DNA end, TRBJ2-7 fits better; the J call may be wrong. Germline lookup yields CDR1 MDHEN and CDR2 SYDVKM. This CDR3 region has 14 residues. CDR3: CASSRDGLYNEQYF. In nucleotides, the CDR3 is TGTGCCAGCAGTCGGGACGGCTTGTACAATGAGCAGTACTTC.

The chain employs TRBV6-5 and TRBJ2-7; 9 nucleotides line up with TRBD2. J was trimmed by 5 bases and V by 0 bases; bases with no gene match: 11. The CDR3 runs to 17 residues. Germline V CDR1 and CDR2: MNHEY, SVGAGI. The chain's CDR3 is CASSYSRPGTSIDEQYF. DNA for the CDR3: TGTGCCAGCAGTTACTCGCGGCCCGGGACTAGCATCGACGAGCAGTACTTC.

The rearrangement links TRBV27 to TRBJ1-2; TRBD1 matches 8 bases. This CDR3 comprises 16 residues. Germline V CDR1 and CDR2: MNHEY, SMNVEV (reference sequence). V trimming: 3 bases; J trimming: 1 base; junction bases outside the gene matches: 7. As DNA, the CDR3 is TGTGCCAGCAGTTTCCACAGGGGGGCTTTTAACTATGGCTACACCTTC. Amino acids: CASSFHRGAFNYGYTF.

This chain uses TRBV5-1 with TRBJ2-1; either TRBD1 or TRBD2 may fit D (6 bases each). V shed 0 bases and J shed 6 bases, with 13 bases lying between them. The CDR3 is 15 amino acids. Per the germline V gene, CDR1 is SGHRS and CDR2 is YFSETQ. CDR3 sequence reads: CASSLGGAGGNEQFF. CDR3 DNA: TGCGCCAGCAGCTTGGGGGGGGCAGGAGGCAATGAGCAGTTCTTC.

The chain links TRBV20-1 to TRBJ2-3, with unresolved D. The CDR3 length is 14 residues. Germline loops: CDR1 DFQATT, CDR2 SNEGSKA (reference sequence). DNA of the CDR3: TGCAATGAGCGCTTGGCGTGGAGCACAGATACGCAGTATTTT. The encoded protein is CNERLAWSTDTQYF.

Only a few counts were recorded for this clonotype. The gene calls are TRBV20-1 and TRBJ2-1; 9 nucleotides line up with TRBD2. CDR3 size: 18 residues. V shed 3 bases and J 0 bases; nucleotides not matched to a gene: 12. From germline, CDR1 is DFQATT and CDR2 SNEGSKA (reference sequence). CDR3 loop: CSASPLGDSGSSYNEQFF. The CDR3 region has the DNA TGCAGTGCTAGTCCCCTAGGGGATAGCGGGAGCTCCTACAATGAGCAGTTCTTC.

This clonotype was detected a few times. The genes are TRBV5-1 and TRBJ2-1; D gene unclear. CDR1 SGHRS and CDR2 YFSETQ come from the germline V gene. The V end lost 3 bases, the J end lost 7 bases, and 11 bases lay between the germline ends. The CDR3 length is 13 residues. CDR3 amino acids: CASSSPPGNEQFF. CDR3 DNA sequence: TGCGCCAGCAGCTCGCCCCCAGGTAATGAGCAGTTCTTC. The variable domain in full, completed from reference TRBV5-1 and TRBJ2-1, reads KAGVTQTPRYLIKTRGQQVTLSCSPISGHRSVSWYQQTPGQGLQFLFEYFSETQRNKGNFPGRFSGRQFSNSRSEMNVSTLELGDSALYLCASSSPPGNEQFFGPGTRLTVL.

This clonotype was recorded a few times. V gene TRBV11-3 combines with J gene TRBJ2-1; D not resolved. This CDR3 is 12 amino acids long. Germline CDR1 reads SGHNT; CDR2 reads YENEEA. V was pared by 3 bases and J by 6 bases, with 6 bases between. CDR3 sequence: CASSFRANEQFF. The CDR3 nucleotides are TGTGCCAGCAGCTTTCGGGCCAATGAGCAGTTCTTC.

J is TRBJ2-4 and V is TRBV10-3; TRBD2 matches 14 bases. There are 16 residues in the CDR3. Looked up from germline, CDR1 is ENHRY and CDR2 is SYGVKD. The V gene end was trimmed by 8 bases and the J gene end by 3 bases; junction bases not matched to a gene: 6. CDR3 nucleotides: TGTGCCATCGGAGAGGGACTAGCGGGAGTCAAAAACATTCAGTACTTC. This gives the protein CAIGEGLAGVKNIQYF.

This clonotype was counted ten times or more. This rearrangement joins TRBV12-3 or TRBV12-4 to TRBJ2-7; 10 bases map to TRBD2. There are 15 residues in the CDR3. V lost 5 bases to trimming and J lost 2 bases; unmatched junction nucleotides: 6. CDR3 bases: TGTGCCAGCAGTCCCTTAGCGGGGGGCACCTACGAGCAGTACTTC. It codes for CASSPLAGGTYEQYF.

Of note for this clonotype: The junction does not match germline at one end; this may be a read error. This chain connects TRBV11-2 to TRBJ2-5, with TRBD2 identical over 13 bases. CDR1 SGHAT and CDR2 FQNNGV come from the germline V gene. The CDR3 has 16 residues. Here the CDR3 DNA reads TGTGCCAGCAGCAAACGACTAGCGGGGGGCCAAGAGGCCCAGTACTTC. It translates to CASSKRLAGGQEAQYF.

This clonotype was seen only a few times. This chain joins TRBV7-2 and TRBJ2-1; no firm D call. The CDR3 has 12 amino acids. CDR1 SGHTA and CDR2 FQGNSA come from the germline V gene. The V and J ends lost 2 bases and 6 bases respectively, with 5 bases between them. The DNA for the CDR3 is TGTGCCAGCAGCTTATTTAGCAATGAGCAGTTCTTC. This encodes CASSLFSNEQFF.

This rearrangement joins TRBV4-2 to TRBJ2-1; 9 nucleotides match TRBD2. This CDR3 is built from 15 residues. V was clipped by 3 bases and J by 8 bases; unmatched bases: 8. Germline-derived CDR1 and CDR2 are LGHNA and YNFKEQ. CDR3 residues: CASSQGVAGVDEQFF. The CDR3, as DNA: TGTGCCAGCAGCCAGGGGGTAGCGGGAGTTGATGAGCAGTTCTTC.

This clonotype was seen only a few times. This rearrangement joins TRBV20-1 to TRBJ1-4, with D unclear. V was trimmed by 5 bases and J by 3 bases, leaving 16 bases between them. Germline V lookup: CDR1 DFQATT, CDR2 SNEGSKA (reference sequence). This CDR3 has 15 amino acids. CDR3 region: CSAPDPRGANEKLFF. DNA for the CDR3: TGCAGTGCTCCGGACCCTCGGGGAGCTAATGAAAAACTGTTTTTT.

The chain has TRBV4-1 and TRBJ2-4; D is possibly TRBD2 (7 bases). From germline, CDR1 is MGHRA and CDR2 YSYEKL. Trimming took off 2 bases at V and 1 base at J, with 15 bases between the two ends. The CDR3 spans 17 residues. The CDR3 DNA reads TGCGCCAGCAGCCAACCTGCGGGGGCGGGGGCCAAAAACATTCAGTACTTC. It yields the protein CASSQPAGAGAKNIQYF.

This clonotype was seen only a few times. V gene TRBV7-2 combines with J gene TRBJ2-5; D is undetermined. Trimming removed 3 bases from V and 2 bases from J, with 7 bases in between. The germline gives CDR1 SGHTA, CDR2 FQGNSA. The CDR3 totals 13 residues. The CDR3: CASSLMRQETQYF. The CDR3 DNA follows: TGTGCCAGCAGCTTGATGAGGCAAGAGACCCAGTACTTC.

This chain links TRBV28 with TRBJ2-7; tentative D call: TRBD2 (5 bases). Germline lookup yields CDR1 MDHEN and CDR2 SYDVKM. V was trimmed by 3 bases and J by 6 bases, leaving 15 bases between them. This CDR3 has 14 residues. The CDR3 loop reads CASSFDVTGSEQYF. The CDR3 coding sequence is TGTGCCAGCAGTTTCGATGTTACTGGGAGCGAGCAGTACTTC.

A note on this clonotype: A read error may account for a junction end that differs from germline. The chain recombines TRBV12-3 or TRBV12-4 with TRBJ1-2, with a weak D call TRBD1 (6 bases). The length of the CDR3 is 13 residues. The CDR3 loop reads CARSLDSYYGYTF. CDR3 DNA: TGTGCCCGCAGTTTGGACAGTTACTATGGCTACACCTTC.

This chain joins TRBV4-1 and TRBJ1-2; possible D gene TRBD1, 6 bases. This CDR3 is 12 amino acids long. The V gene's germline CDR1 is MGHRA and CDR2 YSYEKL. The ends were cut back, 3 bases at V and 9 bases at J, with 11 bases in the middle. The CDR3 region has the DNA TGCGCCAGCAGCCACAACGGGGACAGCTACACCTTC. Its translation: CASSHNGDSYTF.

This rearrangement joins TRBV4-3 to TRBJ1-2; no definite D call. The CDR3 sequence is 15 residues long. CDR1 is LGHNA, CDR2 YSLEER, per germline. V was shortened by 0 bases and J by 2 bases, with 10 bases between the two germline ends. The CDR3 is CASSQDRALNYGYTF. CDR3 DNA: TGCGCCAGCAGCCAAGATCGCGCATTAAACTATGGCTACACCTTC.

CDR3: CASTLSIAGAKNIQYF. Written as DNA, the CDR3 is TGTGCCAGCACCCTATCCATAGCGGGAGCGAAAAACATTCAGTACTTC. The J gene is TRBJ2-4, the V gene TRBV12-3 or TRBV12-4; 9 positions agree with TRBD2. The CDR3 runs to 16 residues. V shed 7 bases and J 4 bases; nucleotides not matched to a gene: 11.

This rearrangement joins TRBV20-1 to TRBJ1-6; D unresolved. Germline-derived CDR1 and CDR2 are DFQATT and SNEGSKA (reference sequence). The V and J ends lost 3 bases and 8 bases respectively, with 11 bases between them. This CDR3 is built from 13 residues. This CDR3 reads CSASNPVDSPLHF. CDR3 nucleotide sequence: TGCAGTGCTAGTAATCCGGTTGATTCACCCCTCCACTTT.

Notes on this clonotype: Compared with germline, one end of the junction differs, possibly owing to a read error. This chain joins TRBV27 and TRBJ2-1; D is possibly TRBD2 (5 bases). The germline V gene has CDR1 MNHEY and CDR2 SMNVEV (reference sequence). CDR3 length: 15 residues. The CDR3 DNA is TGTGCCAACAGTTTAGAGGGAAGCTCCTACAATGAGCAGTTCTTC. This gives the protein CANSLEGSSYNEQFF.

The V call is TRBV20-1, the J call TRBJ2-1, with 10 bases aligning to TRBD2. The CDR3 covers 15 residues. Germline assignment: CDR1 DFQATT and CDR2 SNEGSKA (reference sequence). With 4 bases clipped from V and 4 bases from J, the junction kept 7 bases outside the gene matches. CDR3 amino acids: CSANRAGGQYNEQFF. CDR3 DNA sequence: TGCAGTGCTAACCGAGCGGGGGGGCAATACAATGAGCAGTTCTTC.

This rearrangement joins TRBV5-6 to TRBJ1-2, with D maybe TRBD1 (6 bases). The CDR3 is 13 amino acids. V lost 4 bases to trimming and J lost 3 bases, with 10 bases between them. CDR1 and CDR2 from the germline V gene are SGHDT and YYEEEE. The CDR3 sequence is CASSPGEHYGYTF. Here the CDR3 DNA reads TGTGCCAGCAGCCCAGGGGAACACTATGGCTACACCTTC.